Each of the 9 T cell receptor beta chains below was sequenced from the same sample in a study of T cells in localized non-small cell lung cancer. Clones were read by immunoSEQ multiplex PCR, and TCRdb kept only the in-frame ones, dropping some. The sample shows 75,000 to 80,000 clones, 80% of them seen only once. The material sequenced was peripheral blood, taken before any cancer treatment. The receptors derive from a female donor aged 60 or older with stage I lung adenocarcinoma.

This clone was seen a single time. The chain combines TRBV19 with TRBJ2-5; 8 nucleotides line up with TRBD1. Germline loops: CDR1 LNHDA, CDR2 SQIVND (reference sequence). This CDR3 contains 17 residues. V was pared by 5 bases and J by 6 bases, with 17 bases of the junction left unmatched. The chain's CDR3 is CASSQEGRTGQPKTQYF. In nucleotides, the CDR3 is TGTGCCAGTAGTCAAGAGGGGAGGACAGGGCAACCTAAGACCCAGTACTTC.

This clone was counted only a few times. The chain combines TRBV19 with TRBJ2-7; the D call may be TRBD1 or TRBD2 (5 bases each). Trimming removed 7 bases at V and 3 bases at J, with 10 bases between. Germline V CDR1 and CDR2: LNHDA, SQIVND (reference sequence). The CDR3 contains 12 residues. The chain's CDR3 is CASMSGSYEQYF. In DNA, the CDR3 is TGTGCCAGTATGTCAGGGAGCTACGAGCAGTACTTC.

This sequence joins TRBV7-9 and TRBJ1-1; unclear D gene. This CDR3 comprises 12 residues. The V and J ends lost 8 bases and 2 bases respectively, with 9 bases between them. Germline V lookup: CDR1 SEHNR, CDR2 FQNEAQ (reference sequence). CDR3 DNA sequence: TGTGCCAGCGGTCAATTCAACACTGAAGCTTTCTTT. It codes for CASGQFNTEAFF.

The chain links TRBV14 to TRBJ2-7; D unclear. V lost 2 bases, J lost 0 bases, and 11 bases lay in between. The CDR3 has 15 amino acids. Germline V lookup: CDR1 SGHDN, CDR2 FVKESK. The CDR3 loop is CASSQRWGSSYEQYF. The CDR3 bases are TGTGCCAGCAGCCAAAGGTGGGGAAGCTCCTACGAGCAGTACTTC.

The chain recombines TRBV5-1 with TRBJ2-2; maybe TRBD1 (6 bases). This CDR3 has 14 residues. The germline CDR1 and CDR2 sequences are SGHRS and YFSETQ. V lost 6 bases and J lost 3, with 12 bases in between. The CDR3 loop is CASNTRQDTGELFF. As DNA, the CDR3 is TGCGCCAGCAACACCCGACAGGACACCGGGGAGCTGTTTTTT. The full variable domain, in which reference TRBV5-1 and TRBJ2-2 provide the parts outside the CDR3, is KAGVTQTPRYLIKTRGQQVTLSCSPISGHRSVSWYQQTPGQGLQFLFEYFSETQRNKGNFPGRFSGRQFSNSRSEMNVSTLELGDSALYLCASNTRQDTGELFFGEGSRLTVL.

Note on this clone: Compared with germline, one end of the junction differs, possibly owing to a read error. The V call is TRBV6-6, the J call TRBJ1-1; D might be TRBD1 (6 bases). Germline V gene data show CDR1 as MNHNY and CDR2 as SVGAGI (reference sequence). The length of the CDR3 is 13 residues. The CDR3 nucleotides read TGTGCCAGCAGTCCCTACCTCGAGGGGGGGGCTCTCTTT. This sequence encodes CASSPYLEGGALF.

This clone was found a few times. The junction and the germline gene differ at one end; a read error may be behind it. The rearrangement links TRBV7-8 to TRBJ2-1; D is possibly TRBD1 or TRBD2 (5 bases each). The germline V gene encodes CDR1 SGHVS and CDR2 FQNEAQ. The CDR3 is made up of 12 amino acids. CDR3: CASSLPGSGLVF. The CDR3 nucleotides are TGTGCCAGCAGCTTACCGGGATCGGGGCTGGTCTTC.

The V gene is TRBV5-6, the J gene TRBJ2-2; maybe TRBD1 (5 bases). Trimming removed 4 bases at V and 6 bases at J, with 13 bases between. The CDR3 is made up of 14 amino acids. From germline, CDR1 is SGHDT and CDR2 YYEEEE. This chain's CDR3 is CASSQLQGAGELFF. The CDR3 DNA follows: TGTGCCAGCAGCCAACTGCAGGGTGCCGGGGAGCTGTTTTTT.

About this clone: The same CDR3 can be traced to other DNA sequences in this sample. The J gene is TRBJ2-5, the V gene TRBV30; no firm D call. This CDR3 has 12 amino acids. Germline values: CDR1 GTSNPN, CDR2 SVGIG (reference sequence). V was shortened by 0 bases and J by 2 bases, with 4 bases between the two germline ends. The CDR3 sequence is CAWSVDQETQYF. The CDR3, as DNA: TGTGCCTGGAGTGTGGATCAAGAGACCCAGTACTTC.